The T cell receptor beta chain described here comes from a study of shared clonotypes between healthy human individuals (dated by TCRdb to the early 2020s). With respect to the entire study: The cohort included three men and two women between 18 and 49 years of age. For each donor, CD4 naive and CD4 memory were each run on three plates, CD8 naive on two plates, and CD8 memory on one plate. The study deeply sequenced blood TCR repertoires of about five healthy adults to estimate repertoire size and the extent of clonotype sharing between individuals. Libraries were prepared and TCR repertoires were sequenced by different laboratories using diverse techniques, in order to increase sequencing depth and limit assay-specific biases. Between about 0.85 and 10 billion PBMCs per donor were obtained by leukapheresis.

A note on this clone: Its antigen target is currently unknown. No much larger clone is present one base from it, and per-base qualities are unavailable.

Healthy HIV-negative adults with no recently reported acute infections or vaccinations were included as donors. Every donor was a Caucasian adult living in Nashville, Tennessee, USA. CD8 memory samples consisted of magnetically selected CD45RO+ cells combined with CCR7-negative CD45RA+ effector memory (TemRA) cells. Blood was obtained by leukapheresis, after which PBMCs were separated by Ficoll-Histopaque density gradient centrifugation and cryopreserved in liquid nitrogen vapor phase. Analytical flow cytometry was used to check the purity and quantity of each magnetically sorted T cell population. Genomic DNA was isolated from each sorted fraction and quantified by UV absorbance on a Nanodrop 2000c. Using the deep immunoSEQ assay, multiplex PCR amplified TCR CDR3 regions from genomic DNA. Extracted genomic DNA from each cell subset was spread evenly across all wells of several immunoSEQ 96-well plates, with each plate serving as a replicate. For sorted subsets, each replicate PCR was loaded with roughly 0.2 ug genomic DNA, equivalent to 30,000 to 35,000 T cell genomes. Purified libraries were quantified with a Qubit 3.0 fluorometer, sized on a Bioanalyzer 2100, and re-quantified with the KAPA Library Quantification kit. A separate single-read 150-cycle Illumina NextSeq 550 flow cell was used to sequence each immunoSEQ 96-well plate. In the paper's pipeline: The immunoSEQ output contained only junctional sequences without quality scores, so filtering could not match that applied to full-length reads. To assign V/J genes and CDR3, sequences were annotated using PyIR, a Python wrapper for IgBLAST v1.9, with IMGT germline references. Reads were removed for weak V/J assignments (E-value above 1e-6), missing CDR3, stop codons, out-of-frame junctions, or ambiguous translated residues. V3J clonotypes were defined as sequences sharing an identical inferred V gene, J gene, and CDR3 amino acid sequence. To compute the percentage overlap between repertoires, the number of shared unique clonotypes was divided by the size of the smaller repertoire. Richness of each repertoire was evaluated using RTK rarefaction, the Chao1 estimator, and Recon v2.1 estimates of unobserved clonotypes. Generation probabilities were computed with OLGA for all TCRbeta clonotypes obtained by the gDNA method from several donors. In TCRdb, the immuneACCESS table is reduced to in-frame sequences with V and J assigned. These tables do not hold every clone; where another copy was compared, an unresolved V gene accounts for under half, and the others remain unexplained. V and J calls and clone size are given by that table; D and trimming were obtained from the DNA. This sample is represented by 110,000 or so clones; around two thirds of them were singletons. The top ten clones comprise around 25% of the sample.

Counted from cysteine to phenylalanine, this CDR3 has 16 amino acids. Here the CDR3 DNA is all that survives: 48 bases in frame from base 1. For CDR1 and CDR2, the germline V gene (reference sequence) lists SGHAT and FQDESV. Germline trimming amounts to 5 bases on V and 3 bases on J, with 10 as the count of junction bases outside the gene matches. Paper-wide results and their limitations: Naive subsets generally had larger estimated clonotype richness than memory subsets did. Higher generation probabilities were observed for clonotypes shared by all four sorted-subset donors than for non-shared clonotypes. Based on pairwise subsampling, the degree of clonotype sharing among donors was expected to be affected by sequencing depth. Incomplete sequencing was indicated by rarefaction of sorted-subset datasets, despite the large sequencing depth. When a few donors were compared, the shared fraction of clonotypes was 5% to 6.5% for naive CD4, 3% to 4% for naive CD8, 2% to 2.5% for memory CD4, and approximately 0.4% for memory CD8. Sampling was restricted to blood, and TCR repertoires in tissue are likely to differ from TCR repertoires in blood. The small number of donors limited the genetic and exposure-history diversity represented.

The chain uses TRBV11-1 and TRBJ2-1; TRBD2 aligns with 7 central bases. Specimen: memory CD8+ T cells sorted from blood. In light of the paper, this sample's cell subset or site label describes: CD45RO+ cells pooled with CCR7-negative TemRA cells. This clonotype was sampled from a woman in her 30s in good health. The bases read TGTGCCAGCAGCGCGGGCGCCCTAGCGGACTACAATGAGCAGTTCTTC. It specifies CASSAGALADYNEQFF.